This record covers a single TCR beta chain. Treatment denoted: approximately 18 received Ad26.COV2.S at low or high dose, single or two shots; about five received placebo; per-sample allocation not given. Each sample was drawn 63 days after the first injection (of vaccine or placebo). An 18-55-year-old adult in Boston served as donor. Wuhan-strain SARS-CoV-2 spike was expressed by the Ad26 vector that made up the vaccine. This specimen comes from a study of Ad26.COV2.S vaccination and SARS-CoV-2 variants. As for the study in general: Among those in the COV1001 Ad26.COV2.S trial arm was the donor. In the study, Ad26.COV2.S was injected intramuscularly once, or twice 56 days apart.

Profiling relied on immunoSEQ multiplex PCR, and the TCRdb table lists in-frame clones only, not all of them. This table has roughly 270,000 clones, roughly 86% appearing once. The material was peripheral blood, obtained in a trial of Ad26.COV2.S vaccine versus placebo. The receptor was derived from a person between 18 and 65 years old who received the Ad26.COV2.S COVID-19 vaccine or a placebo.

CDR3 DNA: TGTGCCTGGAGTGGTTTGGAGGGTAGGCTAACCCTCCACTTT. Encoded protein: CAWSGLEGRLTLHF. J is TRBJ1-6 and V is TRBV30; no reliable D call. V was shortened by 1 base and J by 14 bases, with 18 bases between the two germline ends. CDR3 length: 14 residues. CDR1 and CDR2 from the germline V gene are GTSNPN and SVGIG (reference sequence).